These 13 T cell receptor beta chains came from one sample sequenced in a study of shared clonotypes between healthy human individuals. Measured with immunoSEQ multiplex PCR; TCRdb has only the in-frame clones, and not every one. The sample has millions of clones; just under 95% are singletons. Naive CD8 cells comprised CD45RO-negative, CCR7-positively selected cells, excluding terminally differentiated effector memory CD45RA+ cells. Sample: naive CD8+ T cells sorted from blood. The receptors were gathered from a man between 18 and 29 years old in good health.

V is TRBV28 and J is TRBJ2-3; possibly TRBD2 for D (6 bases). The CDR3 has 16 amino acids. Per the germline V gene, CDR1 is MDHEN and CDR2 is SYDVKM. V lost 6 bases to trimming and J lost 2 bases, with 18 bases between them. CDR3 nucleotides: TGTGCCAGCAGCCCTACTACCGGGGGATTCACAGATACGCAGTATTTT. Residues: CASSPTTGGFTDTQYF.

To note about this clone: Other DNA variants within this sample encode the same CDR3. The chain employs TRBV5-6 and TRBJ2-7; TRBD1 is a possible D gene (5 bases). V lost 1 base to trimming and J lost 0 bases, with 8 bases between them. CDR1 SGHDT and CDR2 YYEEEE come from the germline V gene. The CDR3 is 14 amino acids. CDR3 in amino acids: CASSLTGSSYEQYF. DNA for the CDR3: TGTGCCAGCAGCTTGACAGGCAGCTCCTACGAGCAGTACTTC.

This chain joins TRBV5-4 and TRBJ2-1; D gene ambiguous. The CDR3 consists of 13 residues. The germline V gene encodes CDR1 SGHNT and CDR2 YYREEE (reference sequence). The germline V and J ends were trimmed by 4 bases and 2 bases, with 7 bases remaining between them. The CDR3 spells CASSPGTYNEQFF. Written as DNA, the CDR3 is TGTGCCAGCAGCCCGGGCACCTACAATGAGCAGTTCTTC.

The chain carries TRBV27 and TRBJ2-3; D unclear. Germline V lookup: CDR1 MNHEY, CDR2 SMNVEV (reference sequence). V lost 3 bases, J lost 6 bases, and 10 bases lay in between. This CDR3 is built from 13 residues. CDR3 amino acids: CASSFIPNDTQYF. For the CDR3, the DNA is TGTGCCAGCAGTTTTATTCCTAATGATACGCAGTATTTT.

The chain combines TRBV4-3 with TRBJ1-1; D is possibly TRBD1 (5 bases). This CDR3 has 14 amino acids. The germline CDR1 and CDR2 sequences are LGHNA and YSLEER. Between the trimmed V and J ends, which lost 0 bases and 7 bases, there was a span of 12 bases. As DNA, the CDR3 is TGCGCCAGCAGCCAAGACGAGGGAGGGGATGAAGCTTTCTTT. This codes for CASSQDEGGDEAFF.

The V and J genes are TRBV29-1 and TRBJ2-7; D is perhaps TRBD1 or TRBD2 (5 bases each). Germline V lookup: CDR1 SQVTM, CDR2 ANQGSEA. The CDR3 has 13 amino acids. V was clipped by 6 bases and J by 1 base, with 13 bases between them. CDR3 in amino acids: CSVTGTASYEQYF. CDR3 nucleotides: TGCAGCGTCACCGGGACGGCTTCCTACGAGCAGTACTTC.

The chain joins TRBV4-1 to TRBJ2-5; D may be TRBD2 (6 bases). The DNA end lines up better with TRBJ2-7; the J call may be wrong. Germline CDR1 and CDR2: MGHRA and YSYEKL. The CDR3 is 14 residues long. The CDR3 protein is CASSLIRGSYEQYF. The DNA for the CDR3 is TGCGCCAGCAGCCTAATCCGGGGGTCCTACGAGCAGTACTTC.

V usage is TRBV30 and J usage is TRBJ2-5, with a weak D call TRBD1 (5 bases). CDR1 is GTSNPN, CDR2 SVGIG, per germline (reference sequence). The CDR3 has 13 residues. V was pared by 2 bases and J by 5 bases, with 12 bases between. The CDR3 sequence: CAWSQDIFETQYF. The CDR3 DNA is TGTGCCTGGAGTCAGGACATTTTCGAGACCCAGTACTTC.

CDR3 nucleotide sequence: TGTGCCAGCAGTACTTTCCCGGACGAGAGCTACGAGCAGTACTTC. It yields the protein CASSTFPDESYEQYF. The genes are TRBV27 and TRBJ2-7; D remains ambiguous. Germline lookup yields CDR1 MNHEY and CDR2 SMNVEV (reference sequence). The CDR3 consists of 15 residues. Deletions cut 5 bases from V and 3 bases from J, with 17 bases between.

V gene TRBV19 combines with J gene TRBJ2-3, with 12 bases lining up with TRBD1. Germline V CDR1 and CDR2: LNHDA, SQIVND (reference sequence). Germline trimming cut 9 bases from V and 1 base from J; bases unmatched to any gene: 8. This CDR3 region has 16 residues. The CDR3 loop reads CASQPGTGGRTDTQYF. In DNA, the CDR3 is TGTGCCAGCCAACCGGGGACAGGGGGCCGCACAGATACGCAGTATTTT.

The chain couples TRBV5-8 to TRBJ2-7, with 7 bases aligning to TRBD2. Germline CDR1 is SGHTS and CDR2 is YDEGEE. The length of the CDR3 is 17 residues. The junction had 16 bases not matched to a gene; V was cut back by 3 bases and J by 4 bases. The CDR3 reads CASSSETIPGGAYEQYF. CDR3 DNA sequence: TGTGCCAGCAGCTCCGAAACCATCCCGGGGGGAGCGTACGAGCAGTACTTC.

The chain links TRBV6-5 to TRBJ1-6; TRBD1 is a possible D gene (5 bases). The CDR3 contains 14 residues. Trimming took 0 bases from V and 10 from J, leaving 10 bases between them. The germline gives CDR1 MNHEY, CDR2 SVGAGI. The CDR3 sequence is CASSYSGDGSPLHF. The CDR3 region has the DNA TGTGCCAGCAGTTACTCAGGGGATGGATCACCCCTCCACTTT.

This chain links TRBV7-3 with TRBJ2-3; D uncertain. Looked up from germline, CDR1 is SGHTA and CDR2 is FQGTGA. This CDR3 has 13 residues. V was pared by 0 bases and J by 3 bases, with 4 bases between. The CDR3 sequence is CASSLTQTDTQYF. CDR3 DNA: TGTGCCAGCAGCTTAACTCAGACAGATACGCAGTATTTT.